This T cell receptor (beta chain) was captured by sequencing in a study of regulatory T cells in long-lasting Graves disease. At the level of the study: For under 3 months, newly diagnosed Graves' patients had been taking antithyroid drugs. Study-wide findings and caveats: Favored gene segments in persistent disease were TRBV28, TRBJ1-2 and TRBJ2-5.

This clonotype came up many times. What it binds is not known. Construction of the TCR beta libraries employed iRepertoire HTBI primers in conjunction with Arm-PCR of CDR3 regions. MiXCR, applied by TCRdb to the multiplex PCR reads, yields one record per CDR3 protein. This table holds around 400,000 distinct CDR3 sequences, about 14% found once. Trimming removed 2 bases from V and 2 bases from J, with 19 bases in between. Germline lookup yields CDR1 SQVTM and CDR2 ANQGSEA. The CDR3 loop spans 17 amino acids. Time point: newly diagnosed GD, antithyroid drugs for less than 3 months. Isolated PBMC RNA provided the starting material for the TCR library. It was by American Thyroid Association guidelines that Graves' disease was diagnosed.

Sequenced here: peripheral blood mononuclear cells (PBMCs), sampled at new diagnosis, from a patient treated with antithyroid drugs. This sequence was found in a female donor with Graves disease. This chain connects TRBV29-1 to TRBJ2-1, with D maybe TRBD1 (6 bases). CDR3 DNA: TGCAGCGTTGAATTTCATGTGGGGACACGAACCTACAATGAGCAGTTCTTC. Encoded protein: CSVEFHVGTRTYNEQFF.